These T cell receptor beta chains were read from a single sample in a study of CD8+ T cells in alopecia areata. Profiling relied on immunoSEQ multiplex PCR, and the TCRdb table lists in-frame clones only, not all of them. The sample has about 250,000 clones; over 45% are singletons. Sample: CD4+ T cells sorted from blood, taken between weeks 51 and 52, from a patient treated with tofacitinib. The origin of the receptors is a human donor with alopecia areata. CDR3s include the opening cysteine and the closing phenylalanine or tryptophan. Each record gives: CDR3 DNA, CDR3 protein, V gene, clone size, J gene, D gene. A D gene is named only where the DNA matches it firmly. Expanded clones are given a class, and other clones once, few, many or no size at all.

CDR3nt: TGTGCCAGCAGCTTAAGCAGGGGAGAGACCCAGTACTTC
CDR3aa: CASSLSRGETQYF
v_gene: TRBV7-2
abundance: NA
j_gene: TRBJ2-5
d_gene: NA

CDR3nt: TGCAGTACACGACTAGCGGGGGGCCCAGATACGCAGTATTTT
CDR3aa: CSTRLAGGPDTQYF
v_gene: TRBV29-1
abundance: NA
j_gene: TRBJ2-3
d_gene: TRBD2

CDR3nt: TGTGCCAGCACCAGGAGTAGAGGGCGGGAGACCCAGTACTTC
CDR3aa: CASTRSRGRETQYF
v_gene: TRBV7-2
abundance: once
j_gene: TRBJ2-5
d_gene: NA

CDR3nt: TGTGCCAGCAGCTTTAGCGGGGGGACAGATACGCAGTATTTT
CDR3aa: CASSFSGGTDTQYF
v_gene: TRBV5-6
abundance: few
j_gene: TRBJ2-3
d_gene: TRBD2

CDR3nt: TGTGCCGGGTTCCAGTCTAGCACAGATACGCAGTATTTT
CDR3aa: CAGFQSSTDTQYF
v_gene: TRBV7-9
abundance: NA
j_gene: TRBJ2-3
d_gene: NA

CDR3nt: TGTGCCAGCAGCCCGTTAGGGCTCGGCTACACCTTC
CDR3aa: CASSPLGLGYTF
v_gene: TRBV5-6
abundance: NA
j_gene: TRBJ1-2
d_gene: NA

CDR3nt: TGTGCCATCGGCCGGGACCTAAACTATGGCTACACCTTC
CDR3aa: CAIGRDLNYGYTF
v_gene: TRBV10-3
abundance: few
j_gene: TRBJ1-2
d_gene: NA

CDR3nt: TGCGCCAGCAGCCAAGATTTAGCGGCTACTGACACAGATACGCAGTATTTT
CDR3aa: CASSQDLAATDTDTQYF
v_gene: TRBV4-1
abundance: NA
j_gene: TRBJ2-3
d_gene: NA

CDR3nt: TGTGCCTGGAGCACCAACTATGGCTACACCTTC
CDR3aa: CAWSTNYGYTF
v_gene: TRBV30
abundance: NA
j_gene: TRBJ1-2
d_gene: NA

CDR3nt: TGTGCCACCGCCCGACGGAACCTCCGGGACAGGGGCAACGAGCAGTACTTC
CDR3aa: CATARRNLRDRGNEQYF
v_gene: TRBV27
abundance: NA
j_gene: TRBJ2-7
d_gene: TRBD1

CDR3nt: TGTGCCATCACCCGGACAGGACTCGGCTACACCTTC
CDR3aa: CAITRTGLGYTF
v_gene: TRBV10-3
abundance: NA
j_gene: TRBJ1-2
d_gene: TRBD1

CDR3nt: TGCAGCACCTCTCAGCGGGGGGGAGGGGATACGCAGTATTTT
CDR3aa: CSTSQRGGGDTQYF
v_gene: TRBV29-1
abundance: NA
j_gene: TRBJ2-3
d_gene: TRBD2

CDR3nt: TGTGCCAGCAGCGTGGGCGGAGGGGGGGATACGCAGTATTTT
CDR3aa: CASSVGGGGDTQYF
v_gene: TRBV9
abundance: NA
j_gene: TRBJ2-3
d_gene: NA

CDR3nt: TGTGCCAGCAGTTTAAGCCAGGGGGGTGGCTACACCTTC
CDR3aa: CASSLSQGGGYTF
v_gene: TRBV27
abundance: NA
j_gene: TRBJ1-2
d_gene: TRBD1

CDR3nt: TGTGCCAGCTGGGGGTCGCAGGGCTACACCTTC
CDR3aa: CASWGSQGYTF
v_gene: TRBV11-2
abundance: NA
j_gene: TRBJ1-2
d_gene: NA

CDR3nt: TGCAGCGTTGAAGTCAGCCGGGACACTGAGCAGTTCTTC
CDR3aa: CSVEVSRDTEQFF
v_gene: TRBV29-1
abundance: once
j_gene: TRBJ2-1
d_gene: NA

CDR3nt: TGCAGCGTCAATGACCGGGACAGCCTTAACTATGGCTACACCTTC
CDR3aa: CSVNDRDSLNYGYTF
v_gene: TRBV29-1
abundance: NA
j_gene: TRBJ1-2
d_gene: TRBD1